This T cell receptor beta chain emerged from a study of blood T cell repertoires in COVID-19. Study information: Nucleic acid was either cDNA or gDNA, and it came from T cells, B-cell-depleted T cells, or PBMCs.

This clone appeared once. Losses at the gene ends were 7 bases for V and 1 base for J; bases not matched to a gene: 3. The CDR3 runs to 13 residues. Germline V gives CDR1 SNHLY, CDR2 FYNNEI. How the authors handled the data: Cell counts per sample came from amplifying reference gene primers. Measured with immunoSEQ multiplex PCR; TCRdb has only the in-frame clones, and not every one. The V and J calls and clone size are taken from that table; D and trimming were inferred from the DNA. The data hold under 200,000 clones, with roughly 84% observed a single time. This sequence was found in an elderly woman with acute or convalescent COVID-19. Sequenced material: peripheral blood. This chain connects TRBV2 to TRBJ1-2; 7 bases map to TRBD1. The CDR3 region has the DNA TGTGCCAGCAATAGGGGGCTTAACTATGGCTACACCTTC. Translation gives CASNRGLNYGYTF.